The sequence of this T cell receptor beta chain was determined in a study of blood T cell repertoires in COVID-19. The overall study: The United States, Italy and Spain supplied acute and convalescent COVID-19 samples. T cells, B-cell-depleted T cells, or PBMCs provided the cDNA or gDNA that served as material.

CDR1 GTSNPN and CDR2 SVGIG come from the germline V gene (reference sequence). This CDR3 comprises 16 residues. V lost 8 bases to trimming and J lost 1 base, with 23 bases between them. Libraries were prepared by immunoSEQ multiplex PCR; TCRdb keeps only in-frame clonotypes and omits some of them. The data contain more than 200,000 clones, under 90% of them seen just once; the ten biggest clones take up almost 4.5%. The V call is TRBV30, the J call TRBJ1-1; D is perhaps TRBD1 (5 bases). Sequenced input: peripheral blood. This sequence originates from a man aged 50-59 years with acute or convalescent COVID-19. The CDR3 DNA sequence: TGTGCCCTGATTCTATGGGGCAGGCAAACGAACACTGAAGCTTTCTTT. Translation gives CALILWGRQTNTEAFF. Full variable domain (missing parts from reference TRBV30 and TRBJ1-1): SQTIHQWPATLVQPVGSPLSLECTVEGTSNPNLYWYRQAAGRGLQLLFYSVGIGQISSEVPQNLSASRPQDRQFILSSKKLLLSDSGFYLCALILWGRQTNTEAFFGQGTRLTVV.